The T cell receptor (beta chain) described here comes from a study of cytomegalovirus exposure and HLA in healthy donors. This PCR relied on a set of 60 Vbeta primers and 13 Jbeta primers. The repertoire was sequenced with immunoSEQ multiplex PCR; TCRdb's copy has only in-frame clones and lacks some. The sample spans tens of thousands of clones; the ten largest clones claim 5% to 5.5%. About this clone: Its specificity is unknown.

Study-wide points: In an earlier analysis, about 90% or about 30%: the productive usage of most TCR beta V segments.

Germline loops: CDR1 SGHAT, CDR2 FQNNGV. This CDR3 contains 14 residues. With 5 bases clipped from V and 4 bases from J, the junction kept 7 bases outside the gene matches. Sequencing input: PBMCs. This chain links TRBV11-2 with TRBJ1-2; TRBD1 matches at 7 bases. This sequence originates from a man in his thirties or forties in good health and CMV-seropositive. The CDR3 is CASSPAPGGYGYTF. The CDR3, as DNA: TGTGCCAGCAGCCCAGCCCCAGGGGGCTATGGCTACACCTTC.